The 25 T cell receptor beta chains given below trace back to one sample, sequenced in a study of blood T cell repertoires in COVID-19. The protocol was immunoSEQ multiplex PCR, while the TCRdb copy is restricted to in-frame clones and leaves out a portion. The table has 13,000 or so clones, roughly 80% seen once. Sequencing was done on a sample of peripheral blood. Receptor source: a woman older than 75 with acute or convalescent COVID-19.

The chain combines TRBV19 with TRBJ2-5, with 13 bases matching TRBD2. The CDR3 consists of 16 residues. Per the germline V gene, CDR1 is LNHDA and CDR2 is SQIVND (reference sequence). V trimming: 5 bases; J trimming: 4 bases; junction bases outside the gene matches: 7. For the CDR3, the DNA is TGTGCCAGTAGTTTAACCCGACTAGCGGGGGGAGAGACCCAGTACTTC. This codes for CASSLTRLAGGETQYF.

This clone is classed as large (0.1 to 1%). CDR3 nucleotide sequence: TGCGCCAGCACTATAGACCCGGGACTAGCGGGGGAGCAGTACTTC. It translates to CASTIDPGLAGEQYF. The chain recombines TRBV5-1 with TRBJ2-7; 13 bases line up with TRBD2. J was trimmed by 7 bases and V by 6 bases; bases with no gene match: 10. Germline lookup yields CDR1 SGHRS and CDR2 YFSETQ. The CDR3 runs to 15 residues.

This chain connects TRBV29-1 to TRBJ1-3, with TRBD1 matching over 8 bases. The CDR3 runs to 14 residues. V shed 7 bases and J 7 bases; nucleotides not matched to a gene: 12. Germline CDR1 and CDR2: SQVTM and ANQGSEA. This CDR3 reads CSGASGTGRNTIYF. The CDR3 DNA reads TGCAGCGGAGCGAGCGGGACAGGTCGTAACACCATATATTTT.

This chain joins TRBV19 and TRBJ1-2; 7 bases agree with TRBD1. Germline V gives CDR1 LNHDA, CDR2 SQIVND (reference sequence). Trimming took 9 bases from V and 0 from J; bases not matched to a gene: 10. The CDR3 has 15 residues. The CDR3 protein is CASITGTATNYGYTF. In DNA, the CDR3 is TGTGCCAGCATAACGGGGACAGCGACTAACTATGGCTACACCTTC.

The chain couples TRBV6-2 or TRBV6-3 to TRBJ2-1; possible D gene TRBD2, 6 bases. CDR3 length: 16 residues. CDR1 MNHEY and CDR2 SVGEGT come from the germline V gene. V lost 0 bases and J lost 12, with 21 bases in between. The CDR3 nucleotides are TGTGCCAGCAGTTACTCGATGGTGGGAGGACGGTTGTGGCAGTTCTTC. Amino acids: CASSYSMVGGRLWQFF.

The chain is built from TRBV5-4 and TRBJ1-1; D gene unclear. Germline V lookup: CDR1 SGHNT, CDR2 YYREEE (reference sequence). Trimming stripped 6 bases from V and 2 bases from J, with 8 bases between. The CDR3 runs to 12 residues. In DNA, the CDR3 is TGTGCCAGCACCGCGAGAAACACTGAAGCTTTCTTT. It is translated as CASTARNTEAFF.

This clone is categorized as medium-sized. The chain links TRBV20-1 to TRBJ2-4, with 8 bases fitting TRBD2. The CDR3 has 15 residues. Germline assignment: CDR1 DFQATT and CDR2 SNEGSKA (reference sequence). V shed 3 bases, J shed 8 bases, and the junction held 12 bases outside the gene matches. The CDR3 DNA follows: TGCAGTGCTAGTACTAGCGGTCTGCGAGAGGACATTCAGTACTTC. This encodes CSASTSGLREDIQYF.

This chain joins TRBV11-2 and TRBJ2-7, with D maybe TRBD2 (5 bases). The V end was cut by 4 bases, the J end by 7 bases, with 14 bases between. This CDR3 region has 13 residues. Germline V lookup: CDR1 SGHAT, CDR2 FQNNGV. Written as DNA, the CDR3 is TGTGCCAGCAGCTCACAAGGGAGTGGAGAGCAGTACTTC. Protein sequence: CASSSQGSGEQYF.

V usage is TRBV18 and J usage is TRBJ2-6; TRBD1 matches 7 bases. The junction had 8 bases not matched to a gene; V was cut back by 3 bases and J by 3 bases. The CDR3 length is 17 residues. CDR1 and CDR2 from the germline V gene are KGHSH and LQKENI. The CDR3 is CASSPRRQGFGANVLTF. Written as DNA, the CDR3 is TGTGCCAGCTCACCCCGAAGACAGGGATTTGGGGCCAACGTCCTGACTTTC.

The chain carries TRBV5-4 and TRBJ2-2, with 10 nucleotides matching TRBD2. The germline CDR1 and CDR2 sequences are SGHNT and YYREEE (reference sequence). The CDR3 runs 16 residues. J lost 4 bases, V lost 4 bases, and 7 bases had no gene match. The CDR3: CASSAGTSVVTGELFF. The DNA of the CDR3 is TGTGCCAGCAGCGCCGGGACTAGCGTTGTCACCGGGGAGCTGTTTTTT. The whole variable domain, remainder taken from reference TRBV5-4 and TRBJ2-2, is ETGVTQSPTHLIKTRGQQVTLRCSSQSGHNTVSWYQQALGQGPQFIFQYYREEENGRGNFPPRFSGLQFPNYSSELNVNALELDDSALYLCASSAGTSVVTGELFFGEGSRLTVL.

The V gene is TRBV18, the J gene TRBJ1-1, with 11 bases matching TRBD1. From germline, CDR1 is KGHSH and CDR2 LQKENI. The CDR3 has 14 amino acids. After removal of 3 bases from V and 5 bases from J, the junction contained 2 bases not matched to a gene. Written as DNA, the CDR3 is TGTGCCAGCTCACCTGGACAGGGGGCAACTGAAGCTTTCTTT. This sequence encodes CASSPGQGATEAFF.

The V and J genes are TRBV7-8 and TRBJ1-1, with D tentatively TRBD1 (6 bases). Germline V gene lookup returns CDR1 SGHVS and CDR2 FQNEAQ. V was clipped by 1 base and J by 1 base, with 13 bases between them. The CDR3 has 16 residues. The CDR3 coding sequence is TGTGCCAGCAGCTTAGTCGGGACACGGGGGAACACTGAAGCTTTCTTT. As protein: CASSLVGTRGNTEAFF.

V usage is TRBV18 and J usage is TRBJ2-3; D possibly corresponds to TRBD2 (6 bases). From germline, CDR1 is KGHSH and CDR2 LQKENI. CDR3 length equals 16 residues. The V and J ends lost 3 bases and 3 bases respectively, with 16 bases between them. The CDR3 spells CASSPPGVGRTDTQYF. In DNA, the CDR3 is TGTGCCAGCTCACCCCCGGGGGTAGGAAGGACAGATACGCAGTATTTT.

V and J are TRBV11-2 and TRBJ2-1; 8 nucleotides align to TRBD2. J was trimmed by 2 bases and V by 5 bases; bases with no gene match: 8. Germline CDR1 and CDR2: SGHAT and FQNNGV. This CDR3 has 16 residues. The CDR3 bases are TGTGCCAGCAGCCCGCGGCGGGGGGACCCCTACAATGAGCAGTTCTTC. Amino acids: CASSPRRGDPYNEQFF.

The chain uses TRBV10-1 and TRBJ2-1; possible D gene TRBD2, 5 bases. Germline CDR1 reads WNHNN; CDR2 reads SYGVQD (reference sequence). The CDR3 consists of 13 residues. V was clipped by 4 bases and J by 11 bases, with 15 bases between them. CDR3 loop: CASSGEKTEKQFF. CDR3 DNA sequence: TGCGCCAGCAGTGGGGAGAAGACCGAGAAGCAGTTCTTC.

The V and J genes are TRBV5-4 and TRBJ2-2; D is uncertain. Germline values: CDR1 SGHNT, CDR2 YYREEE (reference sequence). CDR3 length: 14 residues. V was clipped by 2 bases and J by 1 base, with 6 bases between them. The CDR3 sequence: CASSFSGNTGELFF. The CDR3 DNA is TGTGCCAGCAGCTTTTCCGGGAACACCGGGGAGCTGTTTTTT.

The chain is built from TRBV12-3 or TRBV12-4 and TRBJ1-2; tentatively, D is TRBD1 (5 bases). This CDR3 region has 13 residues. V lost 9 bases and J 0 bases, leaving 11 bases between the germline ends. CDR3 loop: CASGGGTNYGYTF. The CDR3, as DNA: TGTGCCAGTGGGGGGGGGACTAACTATGGCTACACCTTC.

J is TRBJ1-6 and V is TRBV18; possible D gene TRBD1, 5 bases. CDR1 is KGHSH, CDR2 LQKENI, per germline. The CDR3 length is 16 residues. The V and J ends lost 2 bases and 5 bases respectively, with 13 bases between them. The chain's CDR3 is CASSPRQGVNNSPLHF. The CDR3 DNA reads TGTGCCAGCTCACCAAGGCAGGGTGTAAATAATTCACCCCTCCACTTT.

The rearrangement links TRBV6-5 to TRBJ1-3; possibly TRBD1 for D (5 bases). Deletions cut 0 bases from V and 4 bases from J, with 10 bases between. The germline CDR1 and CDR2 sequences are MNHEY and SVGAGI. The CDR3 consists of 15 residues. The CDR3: CASSYSIKGGNTIYF. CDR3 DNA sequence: TGTGCCAGCAGTTACTCGATAAAGGGGGGAAACACCATATATTTT.

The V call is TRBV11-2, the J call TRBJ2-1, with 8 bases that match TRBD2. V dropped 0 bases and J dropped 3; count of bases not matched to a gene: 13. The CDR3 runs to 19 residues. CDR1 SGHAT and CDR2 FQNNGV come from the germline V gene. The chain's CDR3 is CASSLDLITSGLDYNEQFF. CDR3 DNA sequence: TGTGCCAGCAGCTTAGATCTAATAACTAGCGGACTAGACTACAATGAGCAGTTCTTC.

The CDR3: CASSQDPGLLYEQYF. The CDR3 region has the DNA TGTGCCAGCAGCCAAGATCCGGGACTTCTCTACGAGCAGTACTTC. V usage is TRBV3-1 (or the pseudogene TRBV3-2) and J usage is TRBJ2-7; D is perhaps TRBD2 (6 bases). V was clipped by 0 bases and J by 3 bases, with 12 bases between them. The CDR3 loop spans 15 amino acids. Germline-derived CDR1 and CDR2 are LGHDT and YNNKEL (reference sequence).

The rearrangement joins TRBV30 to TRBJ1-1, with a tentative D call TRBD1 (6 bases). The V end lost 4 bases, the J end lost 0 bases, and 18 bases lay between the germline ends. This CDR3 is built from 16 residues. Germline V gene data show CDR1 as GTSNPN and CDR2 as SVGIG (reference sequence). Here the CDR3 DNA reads TGTGCCTGGAACCTACCCAGGGGCCGAATGAACACTGAAGCTTTCTTT. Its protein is CAWNLPRGRMNTEAFF.

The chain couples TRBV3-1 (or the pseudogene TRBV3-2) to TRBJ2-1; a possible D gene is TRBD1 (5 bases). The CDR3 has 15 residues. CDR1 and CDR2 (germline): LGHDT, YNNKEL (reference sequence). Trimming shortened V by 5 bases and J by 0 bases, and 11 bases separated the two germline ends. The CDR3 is CASSETASSYNEQFF. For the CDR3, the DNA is TGTGCCAGCAGCGAGACAGCTAGCTCCTACAATGAGCAGTTCTTC.

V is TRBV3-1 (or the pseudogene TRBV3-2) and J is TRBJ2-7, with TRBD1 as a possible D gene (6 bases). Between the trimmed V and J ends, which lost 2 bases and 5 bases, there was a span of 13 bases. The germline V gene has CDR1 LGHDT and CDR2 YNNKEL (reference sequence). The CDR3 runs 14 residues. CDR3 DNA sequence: TGTGCCAGCAGCCAAACACAGGGAAGCGACGAGCAGTACTTC. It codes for CASSQTQGSDEQYF.

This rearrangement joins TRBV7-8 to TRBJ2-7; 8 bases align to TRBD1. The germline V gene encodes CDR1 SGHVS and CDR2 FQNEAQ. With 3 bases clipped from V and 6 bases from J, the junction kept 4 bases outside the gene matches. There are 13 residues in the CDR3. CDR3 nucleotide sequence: TGTGCCAGCAGCTTCGGGACAGGCGGCGAGCAGTACTTC. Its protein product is CASSFGTGGEQYF.